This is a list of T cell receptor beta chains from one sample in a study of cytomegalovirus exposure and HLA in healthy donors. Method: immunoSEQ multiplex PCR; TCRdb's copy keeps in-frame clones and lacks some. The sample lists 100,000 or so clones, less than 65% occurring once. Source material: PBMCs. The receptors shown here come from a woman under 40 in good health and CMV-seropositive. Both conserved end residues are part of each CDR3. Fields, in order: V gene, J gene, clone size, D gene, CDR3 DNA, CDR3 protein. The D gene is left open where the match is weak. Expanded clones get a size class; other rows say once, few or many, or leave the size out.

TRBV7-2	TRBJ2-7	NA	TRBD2	TGTGCCAGCAGCTTTACTAGCGGGGGGGTATACGAGCAGTACTTC	CASSFTSGGVYEQYF
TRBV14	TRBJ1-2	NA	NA	TGTGCCAGCAGCCACAGTAACAGCTATGGCTACACCTTC	CASSHSNSYGYTF
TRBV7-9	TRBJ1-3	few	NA	TGTGCCAGCAGCTTAGTTTCAGGGGCCGGAAACACCATATATTTT	CASSLVSGAGNTIYF
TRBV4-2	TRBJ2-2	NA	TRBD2	TGTGCCAGCAGCCAAGAAGCGGGCGGGGGGCGGGGGACCGGGGAGCTGTTTTTT	CASSQEAGGGRGTGELFF
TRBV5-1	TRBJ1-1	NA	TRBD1	TGCGCCAGCAGCTTACAGGGACAGGGGAACACTGAAGCTTTCTTT	CASSLQGQGNTEAFF
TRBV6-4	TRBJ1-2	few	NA	TGTGCCAGCATCGGCGAGGGCCATAACTATGGCTACACCTTC	CASIGEGHNYGYTF
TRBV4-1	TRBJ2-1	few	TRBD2	TGCGCCAGCAGCCAAGCCGCGGGGGGGCCTATAAATGAGCAGTTCTTC	CASSQAAGGPINEQFF
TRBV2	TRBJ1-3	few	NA	TGTGCCAGCAGGGGTCGGGTCTCTGGAAACACCATATATTTT	CASRGRVSGNTIYF
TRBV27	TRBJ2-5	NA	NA	TGTGCCAGCAGTGCAGACCAGGGTAGGGCCCAGTACTTC	CASSADQGRAQYF
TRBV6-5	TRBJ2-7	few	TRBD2	TGTGCCAGCAGTTACGACGGTAGCGGGGTTTACTACGAGCAGTACTTC	CASSYDGSGVYYEQYF
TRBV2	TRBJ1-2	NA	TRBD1	TGTGCCAGCAGGGGACAGGGAGGGAGGCATGGCTACACCTTC	CASRGQGGRHGYTF
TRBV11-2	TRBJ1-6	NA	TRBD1	TGTGCCAGCAGCCCCCGGGACAGTACTTGGTCACCCCTCCACTTT	CASSPRDSTWSPLHF
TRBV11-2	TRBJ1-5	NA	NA	TGTGCCAGCAGCTTCTCAGGAGGGGGGGTCAATCAGCCCCAGCATTTT	CASSFSGGGVNQPQHF
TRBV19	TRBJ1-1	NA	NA	TGTGCCAGTAGTATCCTAGAGCGAACTGAAGCTTTCTTT	CASSILERTEAFF
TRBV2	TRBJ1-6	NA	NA	TGTGCCAGCAGCGGGTCCTATAATTCACCCCTCCACTTT	CASSGSYNSPLHF
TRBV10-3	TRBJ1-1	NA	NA	TGTGCCATCAGTGAGTCGGCAGGTAGTAGCACTGAAGCTTTCTTT	CAISESAGSSTEAFF
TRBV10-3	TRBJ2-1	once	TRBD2	TGTGCCATCAGTGGGACCTTAGCGGGGAGCAATGAGCAGTTCTTC	CAISGTLAGSNEQFF
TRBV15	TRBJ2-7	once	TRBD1	TGTGCCACCAGCAGGGCCGGGACAGGGGCAAGGGAGCAGTACTTC	CATSRAGTGAREQYF
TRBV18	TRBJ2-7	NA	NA	TGTGCCAGCTCACCACAGGGAACGGGGAACGAGCAGTACTTC	CASSPQGTGNEQYF
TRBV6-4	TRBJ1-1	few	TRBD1	TGTGCCAGCAGTGACTCTGACAGGGGAACTGAAGCTTTCTTT	CASSDSDRGTEAFF
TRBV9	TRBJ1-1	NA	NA	TGTGCCAGCAGCGTAACACCGACAGCCTTGAACACTGAAGCTTTCTTT	CASSVTPTALNTEAFF
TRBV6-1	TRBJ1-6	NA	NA	TGTGCCAGCAGTCCCGGGGAACTAAATTCACCCCTCCACTTT	CASSPGELNSPLHF
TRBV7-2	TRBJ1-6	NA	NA	TGTGCCAGCAGCTTAGAGGTGAGACAGACGTATAATTCACCCCTCCACTTT	CASSLEVRQTYNSPLHF
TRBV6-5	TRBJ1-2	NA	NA	TGTGCCAGCAGTACCACCGGGGTACTCTATGGCTACCCCTTC	CASSTTGVLYGYPF
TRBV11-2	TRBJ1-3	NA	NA	TGTGCCAGCAGCTTAGAGGCATCTGGAAACACCATATATTTT	CASSLEASGNTIYF
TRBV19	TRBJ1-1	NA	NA	TGTGCCAGTAGTATTTTGAGGGGGACAGAAGCTTTCTTT	CASSILRGTEAFF
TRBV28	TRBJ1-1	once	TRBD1	TGTGCCAGCAGTTTATCCTTTTCGGGACAGGGGATGGCTTTCTTT	CASSLSFSGQGMAFF
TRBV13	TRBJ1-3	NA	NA	TGTGCCAGCTCTTTCGGGCAGGGGAGAAACACCATATATTTT	CASSFGQGRNTIYF
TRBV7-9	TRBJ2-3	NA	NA	TGTTCCAGCAGCTTAGCCAGAGATACGCAGTATTTT	CSSSLARDTQYF
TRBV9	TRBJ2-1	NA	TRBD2	TGTGCCAGCAGCCCGAGCGGGGCAAACTACAATGAGCAGTTCTTC	CASSPSGANYNEQFF
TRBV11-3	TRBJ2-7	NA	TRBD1	TGTGCCAGCAGCTTAGCCCCTGGACAGGTGGTTGACTACGAGCAGTACTTC	CASSLAPGQVVDYEQYF
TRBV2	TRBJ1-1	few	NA	TGTGCCAGCAGTGTAGGGGTAGCCGAAGCTTTCTTT	CASSVGVAEAFF
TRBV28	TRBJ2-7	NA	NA	TGTGCCAGCAGCCTCGAGGGCTACGAGCAGTACTTC	CASSLEGYEQYF
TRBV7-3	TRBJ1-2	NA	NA	TGTGCCAGCAGCCCGTCCAGGGGCCAGGTCGATGGCTACACCTTC	CASSPSRGQVDGYTF
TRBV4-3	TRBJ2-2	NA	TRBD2	TGCGCCAGCAGCCGCGTGGTAGCGGGGGCGCAGACCGGGGAGCTGTTTTTT	CASSRVVAGAQTGELFF
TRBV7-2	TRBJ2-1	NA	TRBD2	TGTGCCAGCAGCTCTCGACTAGCGGGGGGACACAATGAGCAGTTCTTC	CASSSRLAGGHNEQFF
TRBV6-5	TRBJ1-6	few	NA	TGTGCCTCGAATGCGCGGTCAAATTCACCCCTCCACTTT	CASNARSNSPLHF
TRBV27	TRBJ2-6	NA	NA	TGTGCCAGCAGCCCAGGGCAGGGGCGCGCAGTTGGGGCCAACGTCCTGACTTTC	CASSPGQGRAVGANVLTF
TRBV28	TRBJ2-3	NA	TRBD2	TGTGCCAGCAGTTCAGGGACTAGCTTTGATACGCAGTATTTT	CASSSGTSFDTQYF
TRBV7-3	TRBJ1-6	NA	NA	TGTGCCAGCAGCCCAGGAGGATTTAATTCACCCCTCCACTTT	CASSPGGFNSPLHF
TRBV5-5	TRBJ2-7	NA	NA	TGTGCCAGCAGCTTGGAGGTCTGGGGCCCCTACGAGCAGTACTTC	CASSLEVWGPYEQYF
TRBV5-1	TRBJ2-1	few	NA	TGCGCCAGCAGCTCCCCACAGGGCTATGAGCAGTTCTTC	CASSSPQGYEQFF
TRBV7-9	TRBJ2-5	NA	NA	TGTGCCAGCAGCCCCCGAGGATCAGGGAAGGAGACCCAGTACTTC	CASSPRGSGKETQYF
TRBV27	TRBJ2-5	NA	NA	TGTGCCAGCAGCCGAAATCCGGGCCTCGGCCAGGGGGAGACCCAGTACTTC	CASSRNPGLGQGETQYF
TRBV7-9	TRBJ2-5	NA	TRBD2	TGTTCCAGCAGCCCTCCTAGCGGCCAAGAGACCCAGTACTTC	CSSSPPSGQETQYF
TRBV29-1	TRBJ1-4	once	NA	TGCAGCGTTGGCAGGCAGAATGAAAAACTGTTTTTT	CSVGRQNEKLFF
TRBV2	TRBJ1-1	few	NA	TGTGCCAGCAGTGACTATGCTGAAGCTTTCTTT	CASSDYAEAFF
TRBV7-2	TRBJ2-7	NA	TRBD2	TGTGCCAGCAGCTTTCTAGCGGGGGGTAGGGGGGAGCAGTACTTC	CASSFLAGGRGEQYF
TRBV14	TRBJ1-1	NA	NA	TGTGCCAGCAGCCTACGGTCGAACACTGAAGCTTTCTTT	CASSLRSNTEAFF
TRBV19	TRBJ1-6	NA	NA	TGTGCCAGGCCCGGCAGGGTAAATAATTCACCCCTCCACTTT	CARPGRVNNSPLHF
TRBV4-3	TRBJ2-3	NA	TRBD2	TGCGCCAGCCGAAACTCACTAGCGGACACAGATACGCAGTATTTT	CASRNSLADTDTQYF